This note documents a single T cell receptor (beta chain) sequence. Its antigen is unidentified. It may be a read error: a sequence one base away is much more abundant. The data are from a study of read filtering for tumor transcriptome and immune sequencing. Molecular barcoded adaptors covering alpha/delta and beta/gamma chains were used on approximately 400 ng RNA. MiXCR was run by TCRdb on the reads, yielding one entry per CDR3 protein. Of some 130,000 distinct CDR3 sequences in the sample, about an eighth were seen once. The germline gives CDR1 SNHLY, CDR2 FYNNEI. V lost 11 bases, J lost 3 bases, and 13 bases stayed unmatched. The CDR3 is 15 residues long. At the time of active disease, bone marrow was collected from every patient. The study, taken as a whole, reports: The sorted CD138-negative fraction was a mixed bone marrow immune population, not purified T cells.

This TCR derives from a donor aged 40 or older with multiple myeloma. The V gene is TRBV2, the J gene TRBJ2-3; 8 nucleotides align to TRBD2. The source material was a population of CD138-negative cells sorted from bone marrow. The CDR3 nucleotides read TGTGCCGGCAAAACTAGCGGCTATACGACAGATACGCAGTATTTT. Amino acid sequence: CAGKTSGYTTDTQYF.